This TCR beta chain comes out of a study of blood T cell repertoires in COVID-19. Background on the study: From T cells, B-cell-depleted T cells, or PBMCs came the material, which was cDNA or gDNA.

Germline CDR1 SGHRS, CDR2 YFSETQ. The germline V and J ends were trimmed by 1 base and 1 base, with 11 bases remaining between them. This CDR3 spans 15 amino acids. This clone has a handful of counts. Original data processing: Counts of nucleated cells, estimated from reference gene primer amplification, were obtained. Repertoires were generated with immunoSEQ multiplex PCR, while TCRdb's copy carries only in-frame clones and drops some. V, J and clone size reflect that table, while D and trimming were determined from the DNA. This sample has approximately 220,000 clones; roughly 80% occur once, and the top ten carry less than 11%.

Source material: peripheral blood. The V gene is TRBV5-1, the J gene TRBJ1-1, with D uncertain. The TCR sequence derives from an elderly woman with acute or convalescent COVID-19. The CDR3: CASSLFQVANTEAFF. CDR3 nucleotides: TGCGCCAGCAGCTTGTTTCAGGTTGCGAACACTGAAGCTTTCTTT.